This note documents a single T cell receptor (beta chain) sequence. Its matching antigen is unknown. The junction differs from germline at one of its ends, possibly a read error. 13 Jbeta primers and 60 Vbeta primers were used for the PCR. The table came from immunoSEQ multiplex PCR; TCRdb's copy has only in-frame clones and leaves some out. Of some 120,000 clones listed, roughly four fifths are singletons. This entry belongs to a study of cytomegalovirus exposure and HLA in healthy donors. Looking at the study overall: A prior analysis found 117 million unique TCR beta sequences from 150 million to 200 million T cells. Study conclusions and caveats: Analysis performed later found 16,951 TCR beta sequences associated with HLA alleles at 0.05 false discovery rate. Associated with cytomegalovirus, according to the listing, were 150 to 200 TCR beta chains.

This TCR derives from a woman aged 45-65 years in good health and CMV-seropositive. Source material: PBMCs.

The CDR3 protein is CSSSLGGGEQYF. CDR3 coding DNA: TGTTCCAGCAGCTTAGGGGGGGGCGAGCAGTACTTC. V usage is TRBV7-9 and J usage is TRBJ2-7, with D possibly TRBD2 on 7 matching bases. This CDR3 contains 12 residues. The germline V gene has CDR1 SEHNR and CDR2 FQNEAQ (reference sequence).